These 10 T cell receptor beta chains came from one sample sequenced in a study of CD8 T cells in ankylosing spondylitis. TCRdb re-called the 5' RACE reads through MiXCR, storing one row per CDR3 protein. The sample holds under 250,000 distinct CDR3 sequences; roughly 32% are singletons and the top ten take roughly 4.2%. The sample was blood, either unsorted or a sorted T cell fraction (not recorded which). Source of these receptors: a male donor with ankylosing spondylitis or in good health (not recorded which).

This clonotype was seen a handful of times. V usage is TRBV29-1 and J usage is TRBJ2-1, with 12 bases identical to TRBD1. The CDR3 covers 14 residues. Germline V lookup: CDR1 SQVTM, CDR2 ANQGSEA. J was trimmed by 7 bases and V by 4 bases; bases with no gene match: 5. The CDR3 DNA is TGCAGCGTTGCGGGACAGGGGGCGCGAAATGAGCAGTTCTTC. It encodes CSVAGQGARNEQFF.

The genes are TRBV7-9 and TRBJ2-2; D ambiguous. Germline V gene sequence: CDR1 SEHNR, CDR2 FQNEAQ (reference sequence). The CDR3 covers 12 residues. V was cut by 2 bases and J by 6 bases, with 4 bases left in between. The CDR3 DNA reads TGTGCCAGCAGCTTATCCTCCGGGGAGCTGTTTTTT. Translation: CASSLSSGELFF.

In the case of this clonotype: At one end, the junction sequence differs from germline, possibly due to a read error. The chain uses TRBV6-5 and TRBJ1-1; 8 bases map to TRBD1. This CDR3 has 16 residues. Per the germline V gene, CDR1 is MNHEY and CDR2 is SVGAGI. The CDR3 coding sequence is TGTGCCAGCAATTACAGGGGGGGTATGGGGAACACTGAAGCTTTCTTT. Its protein is CASNYRGGMGNTEAFF.

The chain has TRBV20-1 and TRBJ1-5; D is undetermined. The CDR3 has 15 amino acids. The V gene's germline CDR1 is DFQATT and CDR2 SNEGSKA (reference sequence). V lost 0 bases to trimming and J lost 0 bases, with 9 bases between them. The DNA of the CDR3 is TGCAGTGCTAGAGAGCTCGGGAATAGCAATCAGCCCCAGCATTTT. It yields the protein CSARELGNSNQPQHF.

This chain uses TRBV20-1 with TRBJ1-6, with D perhaps TRBD1 (5 bases). This CDR3 contains 14 residues. The germline V and J ends were trimmed by 1 base and 6 bases, with 10 bases remaining between them. The germline V gene encodes CDR1 DFQATT and CDR2 SNEGSKA (reference sequence). CDR3 sequence reads: CSARAKGSNSPLHF. In nucleotides, the CDR3 is TGCAGTGCTAGAGCTAAGGGGAGTAATTCACCCCTCCACTTT.

This clonotype has only a few counts. The V gene is TRBV6-5, the J gene TRBJ1-1; 8 nucleotides match TRBD1. Per germline, CDR1 MNHEY and CDR2 SVGAGI. Germline trimming cut 2 bases from V and 3 bases from J; bases unmatched to any gene: 11. The CDR3 contains 17 residues. CDR3 protein: CASSYPTGAPGDTEAFF. For the CDR3, the DNA is TGTGCCAGCAGTTACCCGACAGGGGCTCCCGGGGACACTGAAGCTTTCTTT.

The V gene is TRBV12-3 or TRBV12-4, the J gene TRBJ2-1; D gene uncertain. The CDR3 contains 13 residues. The germline V and J ends were trimmed by 3 bases and 6 bases, with 9 bases remaining between them. The CDR3 loop is CASSLLLGNEQFF. The CDR3 coding sequence is TGTGCCAGCAGTTTGTTACTCGGCAATGAGCAGTTCTTC.

This clonotype came up a few times. The chain couples TRBV21-1 to TRBJ2-7; the DNA was not compared with TRBD1, the D call given in the table. TRBV21-1 is described as a pseudogene. This CDR3 has 15 residues. The chain's CDR3 is CASSVRQGGSYEQYF. The CDR3 DNA follows: TGTGCCAGCAGCGTACGACAGGGTGGCTCCTACGAGCAGTACTTC.

The chain combines TRBV7-8 with TRBJ1-4; 7 positions agree with TRBD1. CDR3 size: 19 residues. Unmatched junction bases numbered 14, after V lost 0 bases and J lost 4 bases. Germline V gives CDR1 SGHVS, CDR2 FQNEAQ. CDR3 bases: TGTGCCAGCAGCTTAGCGCCGGGCCTCACAGGGGCATTTAATGAAAAACTGTTTTTT. It yields the protein CASSLAPGLTGAFNEKLFF. Full variable domain (remainder filled in from reference TRBV7-8 and TRBJ1-4): GAGVSQSPRYKVAKRGQDVALRCDPISGHVSLFWYQQALGQGPEFLTYFQNEAQLDKSGLPSDRFFAERPEGSVSTLKIQRTQQEDSAVYLCASSLAPGLTGAFNEKLFFGSGTQLSVL.

This clonotype was detected a few times. The rearrangement uses TRBV18 and TRBJ2-1; D gene unclear. The V gene lost 4 bases and the J gene lost 3 bases, with 7 bases spanning the gap. Germline V CDR1 and CDR2: KGHSH, LQKENI. The CDR3 length is 13 residues. CDR3 nucleotides: TGTGCCAGCTCACAAAGCGTCTACAATGAGCAGTTCTTC. Amino acids: CASSQSVYNEQFF.